In this sample, the clone carrying this TCR beta chain turned up a few times. These data belong to a study of cytomegalovirus exposure and HLA in healthy donors. The PCR made use of 60 Vbeta and 13 Jbeta primers. The repertoire was sequenced with immunoSEQ multiplex PCR; TCRdb's copy has only in-frame clones and lacks some. The sample gives about 130,000 clones, more than 9% of which show up once; approximately 4.4% is in the top ten. V trimming: 1 base; J trimming: 2 bases; junction bases outside the gene matches: 3. The V gene's germline CDR1 is SGHAT and CDR2 FQNNGV. The CDR3 is made up of 15 amino acids.

The chain is built from TRBV11-2 and TRBJ2-7, with TRBD2 identical over 9 bases. This sequence was found in a woman under 30 in good health and CMV-seropositive. Sequences were obtained from PBMCs. The CDR3, as DNA: TGTGCCAGCAGCTTAGTAGCGGGAGCCACCTACGAGCAGTACTTC. Protein: CASSLVAGATYEQYF.